The 9 T cell receptor beta chains presented below share a single source sample, sequenced in a study of cytomegalovirus exposure and HLA in healthy donors. Primers: 60 Vbeta forward and 13 Jbeta reverse. Generated by immunoSEQ multiplex PCR, the TCRdb table keeps only in-frame clones and is missing some. Among approximately 150,000 clones, just over 70% were seen once, and the ten largest hold about 2.5%. The material sequenced was PBMCs. The origin of the receptors is a human donor in good health.

This clone was seen only a few times. This chain connects TRBV18 to TRBJ1-1; no firm D call. Trimming took off 3 bases at V and 0 bases at J, with 17 bases between the two ends. There are 17 residues in the CDR3. Germline V gene sequence: CDR1 KGHSH, CDR2 LQKENI. The CDR3 reads CASSPVAAPIMNTEAFF. CDR3 coding DNA: TGTGCCAGCTCACCGGTCGCGGCACCGATCATGAACACTGAAGCTTTCTTT. The full variable domain, rest sourced from reference TRBV18 and TRBJ1-1, is NAGVMQNPRHLVRRRGQEARLRCSPMKGHSHVYWYRQLPEEGLKFMVYLQKENIIDESGMPKERFSAEFPKEGPSILRIQQVVRGDSAAYFCASSPVAAPIMNTEAFFGQGTRLTVV.

This clone was recorded once. V gene TRBV5-1 combines with J gene TRBJ1-2, with D possibly matching TRBD1 (6 bases). Trimming pared 5 bases from V and 4 bases from J, leaving 15 bases between. The CDR3 runs 14 residues. CDR1 is SGHRS, CDR2 YFSETQ, per germline. The CDR3 sequence is CASSTGQESYGYTF. CDR3 DNA sequence: TGCGCCAGCAGTACAGGGCAGGAATCCTATGGCTACACCTTC.

The chain carries TRBV25-1 and TRBJ1-1, with unresolved D. The CDR3 sequence is 12 residues long. CDR1 is MGHDK and CDR2 is SYGVNS in the germline V gene. V was shortened by 11 bases and J by 1 base, with 11 bases between the two germline ends. CDR3 in amino acids: CAAHSPNTEAFF. DNA for the CDR3: TGTGCCGCACACAGCCCGAACACTGAAGCTTTCTTT.

A single count supports this clone. V is TRBV5-1 and J is TRBJ1-5, with TRBD1 identical over 8 bases. This CDR3 comprises 13 residues. Germline CDR1 SGHRS, CDR2 YFSETQ. V was clipped by 4 bases and J by 13 bases; unmatched bases: 10. The CDR3, as DNA: TGCGCCAGCAGCATGGACAGGGAAGGAATTCAGCATTTT. Translation: CASSMDREGIQHF.

V and J are TRBV6-5 and TRBJ2-7; no clear D. Germline V gene lookup returns CDR1 MNHEY and CDR2 SVGAGI. The CDR3 contains 16 residues. V dropped 0 bases and J dropped 2 bases, with 14 bases sitting between them. CDR3 sequence reads: CASSYSIGQAAYEQYF. The CDR3 DNA sequence: TGTGCCAGCAGTTACTCAATTGGCCAGGCAGCCTACGAGCAGTACTTC.

The V and J genes are TRBV9 and TRBJ2-1; D call uncertain. Trimming took off 0 bases at V and 5 bases at J, with 12 bases between the two ends. The CDR3 runs 15 residues. The germline V gene has CDR1 SGDLS and CDR2 YYNGEE. The CDR3 here is CASSVGGNWDNEQFF. In DNA, the CDR3 is TGTGCCAGCAGCGTAGGAGGAAACTGGGACAATGAGCAGTTCTTC.

The rearrangement links TRBV30 to TRBJ2-7; D is unresolved. V lost 3 bases to trimming and J lost 7 bases, with 13 bases between them. There are 12 residues in the CDR3. From germline, CDR1 is GTSNPN and CDR2 SVGIG (reference sequence). The CDR3 spells CAWSWRLEEQYF. For the CDR3, the DNA is TGTGCCTGGAGCTGGCGGTTGGAGGAGCAGTACTTC.

This clone was seen a handful of times. The chain has TRBV10-3 and TRBJ2-7; 7 bases map to TRBD1. With V trimmed by 0 bases and J by 1 base, 6 bases remained unmatched. There are 16 residues in the CDR3. CDR1 ENHRY and CDR2 SYGVKD come from the germline V gene. This CDR3 is CAISESSTGVSYEQYF. In nucleotides, the CDR3 is TGTGCCATCAGTGAGTCGAGCACAGGGGTATCCTACGAGCAGTACTTC.

In its sample, this clone was seen a few times. This chain joins TRBV28 and TRBJ1-2, with no clear D. The length of the CDR3 is 12 residues. The germline gives CDR1 MDHEN, CDR2 SYDVKM. Trimming stripped 5 bases from V and 8 bases from J, with 12 bases between. The chain's CDR3 is CASSAFESGYTF. The CDR3 DNA reads as TGTGCCAGCAGTGCCTTCGAAAGCGGCTACACCTTC.